This T cell receptor (beta chain) was found in a study of PD-L1 blockade in urothelial cancer. Across the whole study: Blood was analyzed 3 weeks (second dose) and 6 weeks after treatment start. Study-level findings and limits: Blood clones associated with the tumor expanded more at 3 weeks in durable-benefit patients.

Method: immunoSEQ multiplex PCR; TCRdb's copy keeps in-frame clones and lacks some. The sample lists about 38,000 clones, around 81% occurring once. Trimming cost V 1 base and J 9 bases; bases outside gene matches: 9. CDR1 is SGHTA and CDR2 is FQGNSA in the germline V gene. The CDR3 contains 16 residues. Concerning this clone itself: The target antigen is unknown.

Stated time point: pretreatment peripheral blood. Samples were collected from each patient before treatment and during treatment. Each patient gave between 1 and 8 of them in total. Sequencing used PBMCs, obtained around atezolizumab (anti-PD-L1) treatment. The chain combines TRBV7-2 with TRBJ2-1; 10 bases align to TRBD1. This TCR was sampled from an elderly man with urothelial cancer. CDR3 sequence: CASSLEGQGPRPEQFF. CDR3 coding DNA: TGTGCCAGCAGCTTAGAGGGACAGGGGCCCCGTCCTGAGCAGTTCTTC.